These 10 T cell receptor beta chains were all obtained from the same sample, sequenced in a study of beta chain features in type 1 diabetes. TCRB transcripts that were expressed got sequenced, as all of the isolated RNA had been reverse transcribed. Profiled with immunoSEQ multiplex PCR; TCRdb holds only in-frame clones, not every one. The data hold around 450,000 clones, with 9.5% to 12% observed a single time. Sequences were obtained from naive CD4+ T cells from blood. Receptors were obtained from a woman between 18 and 30 years old in good health.

There are a few counts of this clone. The J gene is TRBJ2-2, the V gene TRBV30; 8 bases are shared with TRBD2. Trimming cost V 0 bases and J 7 bases; bases outside gene matches: 10. CDR1 is GTSNPN, CDR2 SVGIG, per germline (reference sequence). CDR3 size: 16 residues. The CDR3 sequence is CAWSVLGGRNGGELFF. The CDR3 nucleotides are TGTGCCTGGAGTGTACTTGGCGGGAGGAATGGCGGGGAGCTGTTTTTT.

This clone came up a few times. The chain links TRBV29-1 to TRBJ2-4; 9 bases are a match to TRBD1. Germline CDR1 and CDR2: SQVTM and ANQGSEA. The length of the CDR3 is 15 residues. J was trimmed by 1 base and V by 6 bases; bases with no gene match: 7. Here the CDR3 DNA reads TGCAGCGTATTACAGGGGGCTCAGGCCAAAAACATTCAGTACTTC. It encodes CSVLQGAQAKNIQYF.

The chain combines TRBV5-1 with TRBJ1-3; D unresolved. Trimming left V 0 bases short and J 0 bases short, with 7 bases between. The CDR3 length is 15 residues. Germline loops: CDR1 SGHRS, CDR2 YFSETQ. Here the CDR3 DNA reads TGCGCCAGCAGCTTGGACACTAACTCTGGAAACACCATATATTTT. Amino acids: CASSLDTNSGNTIYF.

The gene calls are TRBV5-1 and TRBJ2-3; 7 bases are a match to TRBD1. Looked up from germline, CDR1 is SGHRS and CDR2 is YFSETQ. This CDR3 contains 12 residues. V lost 3 bases, J lost 12 bases, and 7 bases stayed unmatched. CDR3 nucleotides: TGCGCCAGCAGCTCTCACAGGGGAAGTCAGTATTTT. Amino acid sequence: CASSSHRGSQYF.

The genes are TRBV4-2 and TRBJ2-3, with D perhaps being TRBD1 or TRBD2 (5 bases each). Germline CDR1 LGHNA, CDR2 YNFKEQ. Trimming left V 2 bases short and J 2 bases short, with 11 bases between. There are 15 residues in the CDR3. The CDR3 sequence is CASSQPPGPTDTQYF. In DNA form, the CDR3 reads TGTGCCAGCAGCCAACCGCCGGGACCCACAGATACGCAGTATTTT.

This clone appeared a few times. The chain couples TRBV5-1 to TRBJ2-6; D is undetermined. The CDR3 is 16 amino acids. Germline V gives CDR1 SGHRS, CDR2 YFSETQ. V dropped 1 base and J dropped 0 bases, with 8 bases sitting between them. The DNA of the CDR3 is TGCGCCAGCAGCTTGCGCTTGAGCTCTGGGGCCAACGTCCTGACTTTC. It translates to CASSLRLSSGANVLTF.

The genes are TRBV28 and TRBJ2-7; unclear D gene. V lost 5 bases and J 5 bases, leaving 4 bases between the germline ends. The CDR3 is 10 amino acids. Looked up from germline, CDR1 is MDHEN and CDR2 is SYDVKM. The CDR3 spells CASSLDEQYF. The CDR3 nucleotides are TGTGCCAGCAGTCTGGACGAGCAGTACTTC.

The rearrangement links TRBV2 to TRBJ2-5; weak D call: TRBD2 (5 bases). CDR1 and CDR2 from the germline V gene are SNHLY and FYNNEI. The CDR3 extends over 14 amino acids. V lost 1 base and J lost 8, with 14 bases in between. This CDR3 reads CASSEERAGRTQYF. Here the CDR3 DNA reads TGTGCCAGCAGTGAAGAGAGGGCCGGGCGCACCCAGTACTTC.

CDR3 in amino acids: CASSGGYNEQFF. CDR3 coding DNA: TGTGCCAGCAGCGGGGGGTACAATGAGCAGTTCTTC. The chain joins TRBV13 to TRBJ2-1, with D perhaps TRBD2 (6 bases). The CDR3 loop spans 12 amino acids. CDR1 and CDR2 (germline): PRHDT, FYEKMQ (reference sequence). Between the trimmed V and J ends, which lost 5 bases and 4 bases, there was a span of 6 bases.

The rearrangement joins TRBV2 to TRBJ1-6, with D unresolved. Deletions cut 2 bases from V and 0 bases from J, with 11 bases between. CDR1 SNHLY and CDR2 FYNNEI come from the germline V gene. This CDR3 comprises 17 residues. The CDR3 DNA sequence: TGTGCCAGCAGTGAAATTTTGTATGTCTCCTATAATTCACCCCTCCACTTT. Its protein product is CASSEILYVSYNSPLHF. Full variable domain (remainder filled in from reference TRBV2 and TRBJ1-6): EPEVTQTPSHQVTQMGQEVILRCVPISNHLYFYWYRQILGQKVEFLVSFYNNEISEKSEIFDDQFSVERPDGSNFTLKIRSTKLEDSAMYFCASSEILYVSYNSPLHFGNGTRLTVT.